The 18 T cell receptor beta chains below come from one sample, sequenced in a study of shared clonotypes between healthy human individuals. Naive CD8 cells lacked CD45RO, underwent positive selection for CCR7 and left out terminally differentiated effector memory CD45RA+ cells. Assay: immunoSEQ multiplex PCR; the TCRdb copy retains only in-frame clones and omits some. This sample has roughly 770,000 clones, with about 96% found just once. The sample comprised naive CD8+ T cells sorted from blood. These receptors were collected from a man under 40 in good health.

The chain combines TRBV7-9 with TRBJ2-5; the D is unclear. With 1 base removed from V and 4 bases from J, the gap between germline ends came to 7 bases. The CDR3 has 13 amino acids. Germline assignment: CDR1 SEHNR and CDR2 FQNEAQ (reference sequence). The chain's CDR3 is CASSLVPLETQYF. The CDR3 bases are TGTGCCAGCAGCTTAGTACCACTAGAGACCCAGTACTTC.

This chain uses TRBV4-1 with TRBJ2-1, with 13 bases aligning to TRBD2. Per germline, CDR1 MGHRA and CDR2 YSYEKL. V shed 1 base, J shed 5 bases, and the junction held 8 bases outside the gene matches. CDR3 size: 18 residues. The CDR3 nucleotides are TGCGCCAGCAGCCAAGCCCCGGGACTAGCGGGATCGGACAATGAGCAGTTCTTC. Encoded protein: CASSQAPGLAGSDNEQFF.

The chain has TRBV6-1 and TRBJ1-2; D ambiguous. CDR1 is MNHNS and CDR2 is SASEGT in the germline V gene. The CDR3 loop spans 16 amino acids. The V and J ends lost 2 bases and 0 bases respectively, with 13 bases between them. Written as DNA, the CDR3 is TGTGCCAGCAGTGAAAAGGTCTGGCCCGCTAACTATGGCTACACCTTC. It specifies CASSEKVWPANYGYTF.

The chain employs TRBV4-3 and TRBJ2-1, with a weak D call TRBD1 (5 bases). The ends were cut back, 2 bases at V and 8 bases at J, with 10 bases in the middle. The CDR3 is 13 amino acids. CDR1 LGHNA and CDR2 YSLEER come from the germline V gene. CDR3 DNA: TGCGCCAGCAGCCAATTCCAGGGCTATGAGCAGTTCTTC. It specifies CASSQFQGYEQFF.

Regarding this clone: Within the sample, other DNA sequences also encode this same CDR3. The V gene is TRBV25-1, the J gene TRBJ2-1; no reliable D call. The CDR3 covers 12 residues. Germline CDR1 and CDR2: MGHDK and SYGVNS. V was pared by 2 bases and J by 4 bases, with 3 bases between. The CDR3 nucleotides are TGTGCCAGCAGTGAAGGGTACAATGAGCAGTTCTTC. Its translation: CASSEGYNEQFF.

V and J are TRBV5-1 and TRBJ2-5, with D unclear. The V end was cut by 1 base, the J end by 0 bases, with 7 bases between. Germline lookup yields CDR1 SGHRS and CDR2 YFSETQ. The CDR3 is made up of 14 amino acids. CDR3 in DNA: TGCGCCAGCAGCTTGTTGCCCCACCAAGAGACCCAGTACTTC. As protein: CASSLLPHQETQYF.

The V and J genes are TRBV5-1 and TRBJ2-1; D possibly corresponds to TRBD2 (6 bases). This CDR3 has 15 amino acids. V was cut by 4 bases and J by 0 bases, with 11 bases left in between. Germline assignment: CDR1 SGHRS and CDR2 YFSETQ. CDR3 sequence reads: CASSALGGSYNEQFF. DNA for the CDR3: TGCGCCAGCAGCGCCTTGGGAGGCTCCTACAATGAGCAGTTCTTC.

This chain connects TRBV7-3 to TRBJ2-1; either TRBD1 or TRBD2 may supply D (5 bases each). The CDR3 covers 13 residues. V was clipped by 4 bases and J by 7 bases, with 11 bases between them. Germline lookup yields CDR1 SGHTA and CDR2 FQGTGA. CDR3 bases: TGTGCCAGCAGCTCCTCCTGGGGGAATGAGCAGTTCTTC. The encoded protein is CASSSSWGNEQFF.

The chain links TRBV27 to TRBJ2-7; D call uncertain. CDR1 is MNHEY, CDR2 SMNVEV, per germline (reference sequence). The length of the CDR3 is 14 residues. The V end was cut by 2 bases, the J end by 6 bases, with 14 bases between. The chain's CDR3 is CASSLLDSLPEQYF. The CDR3 DNA is TGTGCCAGCAGTTTACTAGACTCCCTTCCCGAGCAGTACTTC.

V usage is TRBV27 and J usage is TRBJ2-1; 11 bases fit TRBD2. The junction had 9 bases not matched to a gene; V was cut back by 5 bases and J by 6 bases. There are 16 residues in the CDR3. The germline V gene has CDR1 MNHEY and CDR2 SMNVEV (reference sequence). As DNA, the CDR3 is TGTGCCAGCAGTCCTGAACTAGCGGGAGTTTTCAATGAGCAGTTCTTC. This encodes CASSPELAGVFNEQFF.

The V call is TRBV7-2, the J call TRBJ2-5, with no clear D. The CDR3 runs to 13 residues. The V end lost 5 bases, the J end lost 5 bases, and 12 bases lay between the germline ends. The germline V gene encodes CDR1 SGHTA and CDR2 FQGNSA. This CDR3 reads CASSPTAGETQYF. For the CDR3, the DNA is TGTGCCAGCAGCCCAACCGCCGGGGAGACCCAGTACTTC.

The chain combines TRBV11-2 with TRBJ2-2, with 11 bases matching TRBD2. V lost 4 bases and J lost 6; bases outside the gene matches: 7. Germline CDR1 reads SGHAT; CDR2 reads FQNNGV. The CDR3 is 16 amino acids. CDR3 DNA: TGTGCCAGCAGCTCTCGACTAGCGGGAACGGCCGGGGAGCTGTTTTTT. Translated, it gives CASSSRLAGTAGELFF.

The chain carries TRBV10-3 and TRBJ2-7; tentative D call: TRBD2 (5 bases). CDR3 length: 15 amino acids. V lost 3 bases and J lost 9, with 21 bases in between. Germline loops: CDR1 ENHRY, CDR2 SYGVKD. CDR3 sequence: CAISDPSLPERGQYF. CDR3 DNA sequence: TGTGCCATCAGTGACCCTAGCCTCCCTGAGCGAGGGCAGTACTTC.

The V gene is TRBV7-9, the J gene TRBJ2-7; D ambiguous. Between the trimmed V and J ends, which lost 7 bases and 5 bases, there was a span of 9 bases. CDR3 size: 11 residues. The germline CDR1 and CDR2 sequences are SEHNR and FQNEAQ (reference sequence). CDR3 amino acids: CASTPQHEQYF. CDR3 bases: TGTGCCAGCACCCCCCAGCACGAGCAGTACTTC. The variable domain in full, completed from reference TRBV7-9 and TRBJ2-7, reads DTGVSQNPRHKITKRGQNVTFRCDPISEHNRLYWYRQTLGQGPEFLTYFQNEAQLEKSRLLSDRFSAERPKGSFSTLEIQRTEQGDSAMYLCASTPQHEQYFGPGTRLTVT.

V is TRBV6-4 and J is TRBJ1-5; D is undetermined. Germline loops: CDR1 MRHNA, CDR2 SNTAGT. The CDR3 totals 18 residues. V lost 0 bases and J lost 5, with 20 bases in between. As DNA, the CDR3 is TGTGCCAGCAGTGACTCGTTGGTTCTACGAAAGGCGGATCAGCCCCAGCATTTT. It yields the protein CASSDSLVLRKADQPQHF.

The CDR3 nucleotides are TGTGCCACCAGCTCTACTTACCAAAGTTACAGGCCCCCGGTGACCGAGCAGTACTTC. Protein product: CATSSTYQSYRPPVTEQYF. The chain carries TRBV15 and TRBJ2-7; D perhaps matches TRBD1 (5 bases). The germline gives CDR1 LNHNV, CDR2 YYDKDF (reference sequence). Trimming shortened V by 5 bases and J by 6 bases, and 32 bases separated the two germline ends. The CDR3 spans 19 residues.

The CDR3 loop is CASSSARGQGGLRGYEQYF. CDR3 nucleotides: TGTGCCAGCAGCTCGGCGCGGGGACAGGGAGGGCTTAGGGGTTACGAGCAGTACTTC. The chain links TRBV7-2 to TRBJ2-7; 9 bases match TRBD1. The CDR3 has 19 amino acids. The V and J ends lost 4 bases and 4 bases, in that order; junction bases with no gene match: 20. From germline, CDR1 is SGHTA and CDR2 FQGNSA.

The chain links TRBV2 to TRBJ2-1; 7 bases match TRBD2. The length of the CDR3 is 15 residues. Germline lookup yields CDR1 SNHLY and CDR2 FYNNEI. V lost 10 bases to trimming and J lost 0 bases; unmatched junction nucleotides: 9. CDR3 amino acids: CAICTSESSYNEQFF. CDR3 in DNA: TGTGCCATCTGCACTAGCGAAAGCTCCTACAATGAGCAGTTCTTC. Using reference TRBV2 and TRBJ2-1 for the parts outside the CDR3, the full variable domain is EPEVTQTPSHQVTQMGQEVILRCVPISNHLYFYWYRQILGQKVEFLVSFYNNEISEKSEIFDDQFSVERPDGSNFTLKIRSTKLEDSAMYFCAICTSESSYNEQFFGPGTRLTVL.